Sequencing of this T cell receptor beta chain was carried out in a study of control samples from healthy donors and cancer patients. The method was immunoSEQ multiplex PCR; TCRdb's version includes in-frame clones alone and lacks a portion of them. The table shows about 170,000 clones, with 80% to 95% occurring only once. V lost 1 base and J lost 4, with 10 bases in between. This CDR3 contains 14 residues. Germline V gives CDR1 SEHNR, CDR2 FQNEAQ (reference sequence). This TCR was recovered from an older woman in good health. This sequence joins TRBV7-9 and TRBJ1-1; D possibly corresponds to TRBD1 (5 bases). The sample taken for sequencing was blood. This CDR3 reads CASSLVAGITEAFF. DNA of the CDR3: TGTGCCAGCAGCTTAGTGGCAGGGATCACTGAAGCTTTCTTT.